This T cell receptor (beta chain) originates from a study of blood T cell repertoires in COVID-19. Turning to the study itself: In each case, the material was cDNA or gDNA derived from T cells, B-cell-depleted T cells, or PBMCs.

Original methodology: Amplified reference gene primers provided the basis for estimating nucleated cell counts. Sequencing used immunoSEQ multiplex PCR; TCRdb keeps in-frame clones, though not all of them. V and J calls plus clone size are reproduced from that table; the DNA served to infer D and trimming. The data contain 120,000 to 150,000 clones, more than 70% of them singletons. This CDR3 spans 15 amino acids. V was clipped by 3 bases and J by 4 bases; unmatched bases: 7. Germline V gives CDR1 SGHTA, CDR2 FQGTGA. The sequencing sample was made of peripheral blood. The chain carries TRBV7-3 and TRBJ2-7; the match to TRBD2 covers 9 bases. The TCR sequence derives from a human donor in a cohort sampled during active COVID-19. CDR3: CASSLAGGPGYEQYF. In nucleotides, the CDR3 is TGTGCCAGCAGCTTGGCGGGGGGGCCGGGTTACGAGCAGTACTTC.